The following is a T cell receptor (beta chain) sequence with its context. What it binds is not known. For TCR beta, libraries came from iRepertoire HTBI primers and Arm-PCR of CDR3 regions. In the authors' methods: In the combined samples, approximately 62 TRBV and 15 or so TRBJ segments were identified. In TCRdb, the multiplex PCR reads were re-called with MiXCR into one record per CDR3 protein. The V and J calls shown here were made by TCRdb, not taken from the authors' results. The sample includes more than 300,000 distinct CDR3 sequences, around a fifth seen only once; the top ten take roughly 29%. Indicated time point: persistent/refractory GD, antithyroid drugs over 5 years with positive TRAb. PBMC-extracted RNA yielded the TCR library. The data belong to a study of regulatory T cells in long-lasting Graves disease. Across the whole study: The study counted Graves' disease as persistent given over 5 years of antithyroid drugs and positive TSH receptor antibodies. Notes on the study in general: Persistent disease was characterized by preferential usage of TRBV28, TRBJ1-2 and TRBJ2-5.

Trimming left V 4 bases short and J 3 bases short, with 3 bases between. This CDR3 has 11 amino acids. CDR1 and CDR2 from the germline V gene are LNHDA and SQIVND (reference sequence). The chain couples TRBV19 to TRBJ1-2; D is uncertain. Here the sequenced sample was peripheral blood mononuclear cells (PBMCs), taken when the disease was refractory, from a patient treated with antithyroid drugs. This clonotype was sampled from a female donor with Graves disease. The CDR3 coding sequence is TGTGCCAGTAGTACCCACTATGGCTACACCTTC. It codes for CASSTHYGYTF.